This T cell receptor beta chain emerged from a study of T-cell memory formation after mild COVID-19. Study-level information: Clusters were largely donor specific.

Constant-segment primers were used for 5'RACE, and the resulting TCR alpha and TCR beta cDNA libraries carried sample barcodes and UMIs. TCRdb reprocessed the 5' RACE reads via MiXCR and lists one record per CDR3 protein. The sample has 84,000 or so distinct CDR3 sequences, more than 11% seen once. Findings of the study overall: Certain responding clones were present in pre-infection memory, suggesting participation of cross-reactive memory. CD4+ clones that contracted lay mainly in CM and EM; CD8+ ones lay in EMRA.

A word on this clonotype: The antigen remains unidentified.

Sequencing was done on a sample of PBMCs or a T cell subset sorted from them (not recorded which). The receptor comes from an adult woman who had mild COVID-19 (a few samples of this study predate the infection). Cell type and time point are not known.

CDR3 loop: CASSLSAENPDGYTF. DNA of the CDR3: TGTGCCAGCAGTTTATCGGCCGAGAATCCGGATGGCTACACCTTC. The rearrangement links TRBV12-3 or TRBV12-4 to TRBJ1-2; D gene ambiguous. V shed 2 bases and J shed 6 bases, with 16 bases lying between them. The CDR3 runs to 15 residues.